Sequencing of this T cell receptor beta chain was carried out in a study of blood T cell repertoires in COVID-19. Study information: Specimens from acute and convalescent COVID-19 originated in the United States, Italy and Spain. The analysed material was cDNA or gDNA that came from T cells, B-cell-depleted T cells, or PBMCs.

The CDR3 spans 16 residues. V shed 5 bases and J 4 bases; nucleotides not matched to a gene: 8. The germline V gene encodes CDR1 PRHDT and CDR2 FYEKMQ (reference sequence). Original methodology: By means of reference gene primer amplification, nucleated cell counts were estimated. Profiling relied on immunoSEQ multiplex PCR, and the TCRdb table lists in-frame clones only, not all of them. V and J calls and clone size are given by that table; D and trimming were obtained from the DNA. Of about 280,000 clones in the sample, nearly 90% were seen once. The V gene is TRBV13, the J gene TRBJ2-5, with TRBD2 matching 12 bases. The receptor's source is a man between 18 and 29 years old with active or convalescent COVID-19. The sequenced sample consisted of peripheral blood. CDR3 nucleotide sequence: TGTGCCAGCAGCCCCAGACTAGCGGGGGCGATAGAGACCCAGTACTTC. The encoded protein is CASSPRLAGAIETQYF. Combining the CDR3 with reference TRBV13 and TRBJ2-5 gives the whole variable domain AAGVIQSPRHLIKEKRETATLKCYPIPRHDTVYWYQQGPGQDPQFLISFYEKMQSDKGSIPDRFSAQQFSDYHSELNMSSLELGDSALYFCASSPRLAGAIETQYFGPGTRLLVL.